This T cell receptor (beta chain) was captured in a study of cytomegalovirus exposure and HLA in healthy donors. Clones were read by immunoSEQ multiplex PCR, and TCRdb kept only the in-frame ones, dropping some. The sample yields about 79,000 clones, roughly 93% seen once. V gave up 1 base and J gave up 2 bases, with 7 bases separating them. Germline V gene data show CDR1 as KGHSH and CDR2 as LQKENI. This CDR3 region has 14 residues. This rearrangement joins TRBV18 to TRBJ2-3; perhaps TRBD2 as D (6 bases). The TCR sequence derives from a woman aged 25 to 39 in good health and CMV-seronegative. Material for sequencing was PBMCs. CDR3 amino acids: CASSPLAVTDTQYF. For the CDR3, the DNA is TGTGCCAGCTCACCACTAGCGGTCACAGATACGCAGTATTTT. The full variable domain, with the rest looked up from reference TRBV18 and TRBJ2-3, is NAGVMQNPRHLVRRRGQEARLRCSPMKGHSHVYWYRQLPEEGLKFMVYLQKENIIDESGMPKERFSAEFPKEGPSILRIQQVVRGDSAAYFCASSPLAVTDTQYFGPGTRLTVL.